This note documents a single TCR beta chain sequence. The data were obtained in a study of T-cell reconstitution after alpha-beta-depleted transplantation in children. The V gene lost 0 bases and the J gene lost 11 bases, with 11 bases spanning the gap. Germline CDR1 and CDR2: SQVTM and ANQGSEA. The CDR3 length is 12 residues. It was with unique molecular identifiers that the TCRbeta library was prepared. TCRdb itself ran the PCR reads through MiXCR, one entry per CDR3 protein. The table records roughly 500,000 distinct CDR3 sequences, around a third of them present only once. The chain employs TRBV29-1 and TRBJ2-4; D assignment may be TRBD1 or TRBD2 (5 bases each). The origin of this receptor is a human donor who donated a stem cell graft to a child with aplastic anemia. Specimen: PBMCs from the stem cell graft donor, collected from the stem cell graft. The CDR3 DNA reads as TGCAGCGTTGAAGACGGTGGGGGAGTTCAGTACTTC. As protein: CSVEDGGGVQYF.